The sequence of this TCR beta chain was determined in a study of blood T cell repertoires in COVID-19. Study at large: COVID-19 samples collected from the United States, Italy and Spain covered acute and convalescent phases. Nucleic acid was either cDNA or gDNA, and it came from T cells, B-cell-depleted T cells, or PBMCs.

In the original analysis: Amplification of reference gene primers provided the estimated nucleated cell counts. Sequencing was performed with immunoSEQ multiplex PCR; in TCRdb, only in-frame clones are kept and a portion is missing. That table furnishes V, J and clone size, whereas the DNA furnished D and trimming. The sample contains some 110,000 clones, about 83% of which appear only once. As to this clone: A read error may account for a junction end that differs from germline.

Looked up from germline, CDR1 is SGHTA and CDR2 is FQGNSA. CDR3 length: 16 amino acids. This sequence was found in a human donor in a cohort sampled during active COVID-19. V usage is TRBV7-2 and J usage is TRBJ2-3; a possible D gene is TRBD2 (5 bases). Sequencing used peripheral blood. The CDR3 coding sequence is TGTGCCAGCAGTTTAGAGGGTAGCGAGCCCACAGATACGCAGTATTTT. As protein: CASSLEGSEPTDTQYF.